This TCR beta chain was identified in a study of PD-1 blockade in classical Hodgkin lymphoma. Findings and caveats of the study: Patients who initiated nivolumab within 1 year of ASCT were excluded. What caused the repertoire differences, perhaps disease activity or prior therapy, remains undefined. Whoever responded completely had baseline diversity much like that seen in newly diagnosed patients.

Sequencing used immunoSEQ multiplex PCR; TCRdb keeps in-frame clones, though not all of them. The table lists about 47,000 clones, 90% of them singletons. Documented time point: cycle 4 day 1 (C4D1), after five to seven weeks of nivolumab. Each patient relapsed following autologous stem cell transplantation, and prior brentuximab vedotin exposure differed. As to this clone: The antigen is not known.

The germline V gene encodes CDR1 SGDLS and CDR2 YYNGEE. This CDR3 has 14 amino acids. Trimming pared 3 bases from V and 3 bases from J, leaving 12 bases between. V usage is TRBV9 and J usage is TRBJ1-1; tentative D call: TRBD1 (6 bases). Sequencing was performed on peripheral blood mononuclear cells (PBMCs), taken before the fourth cycle of nivolumab. The receptor's source is a human donor with classical Hodgkin lymphoma. The CDR3 DNA follows: TGTGCCAGCAGCGGACAGGTCTGGGACACTGAAGCTTTCTTT. Residues: CASSGQVWDTEAFF.